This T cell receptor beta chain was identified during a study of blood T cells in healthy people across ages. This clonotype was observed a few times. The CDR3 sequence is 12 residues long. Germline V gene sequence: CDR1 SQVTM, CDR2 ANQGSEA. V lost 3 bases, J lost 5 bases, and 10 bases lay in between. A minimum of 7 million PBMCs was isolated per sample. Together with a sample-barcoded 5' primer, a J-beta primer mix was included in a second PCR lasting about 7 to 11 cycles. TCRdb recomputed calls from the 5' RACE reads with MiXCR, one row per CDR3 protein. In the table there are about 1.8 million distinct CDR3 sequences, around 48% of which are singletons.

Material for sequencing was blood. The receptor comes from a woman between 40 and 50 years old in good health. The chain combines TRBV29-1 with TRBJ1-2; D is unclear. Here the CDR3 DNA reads TGCAGCGTTGAGCGGGCAGGATATGGCTACACCTTC. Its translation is CSVERAGYGYTF.